The next 8 T cell receptor beta chains were all read from a single sample in a study of blood T cell repertoires in COVID-19 (dated by TCRdb to the early 2020s). Library construction relied on the immunoSEQ multiplex PCR assay. The table was pulled from immuneACCESS by TCRdb, which kept in-frame rearrangements only. Such tables lose some clones; where checked, under half of the loss comes from unresolved V genes, and the rest has no known cause. A total of 130,000 to 150,000 clones appear in this sample, about 80% of them only once. The ten largest make up roughly 9% of the sample. The sample consisted of peripheral blood. The receptor source for this set is an elderly woman in a cohort sampled during active or convalescent COVID-19.

This chain uses TRBV18 with TRBJ1-1; D not resolved. V was shortened by 6 bases and J by 3 bases, with 11 bases between the two germline ends. Germline V gives CDR1 KGHSH, CDR2 LQKENI. There are 13 residues in the CDR3. In nucleotides, the CDR3 is TGTGCCAGCTCGTTCAGTCAAGACACTGAAGCTTTCTTT. Translated: CASSFSQDTEAFF.

J is TRBJ1-4 and V is TRBV28, with TRBD1 identical over 9 bases. The CDR3 consists of 15 residues. Germline V gene lookup returns CDR1 MDHEN and CDR2 SYDVKM. Germline trimming cut 3 bases from V and 3 bases from J; bases unmatched to any gene: 2. In DNA, the CDR3 is TGTGCCAGCAGTTTGGACAGGGGTTCTAATGAAAAACTGTTTTTT. Translated: CASSLDRGSNEKLFF.

The rearrangement links TRBV18 to TRBJ2-2, with D perhaps TRBD1 (5 bases). This CDR3 spans 17 amino acids. The germline V gene encodes CDR1 KGHSH and CDR2 LQKENI. V was pared by 2 bases and J by 1 base, with 14 bases between. The CDR3 spells CASSPLRTLVNTGELFF. CDR3 DNA: TGTGCCAGCTCACCATTACGGACACTTGTGAACACCGGGGAGCTGTTTTTT.

V gene TRBV3-1 (or the pseudogene TRBV3-2) combines with J gene TRBJ1-1; D might be TRBD1 (5 bases). This CDR3 region has 11 residues. CDR1 and CDR2 from the germline V gene are LGHDT and YNNKEL (reference sequence). The V and J ends lost 3 bases and 6 bases respectively, with 5 bases between them. The CDR3 coding sequence is TGTGCCAGCAGCCAGACAGCTGAAGCTTTCTTT. Protein: CASSQTAEAFF.

The chain links TRBV6-2 or TRBV6-3 to TRBJ2-4, with 9 nucleotides matching TRBD1. CDR1 MNHEY and CDR2 SVGEGT come from the germline V gene. J gave up 7 bases and V 4 bases, and 14 bases lay outside the gene matches. This CDR3 contains 17 residues. CDR3 in DNA: TGTGCCAGCAGTTCCGCCCAAGGGACAGGGTATTGGAACATTCAGTACTTC. This encodes CASSSAQGTGYWNIQYF.

J is TRBJ2-5 and V is TRBV9, with 7 bases fitting TRBD1. The V gene's germline CDR1 is SGDLS and CDR2 YYNGEE. V was pared by 3 bases and J by 5 bases, with 7 bases of the junction left unmatched. This CDR3 has 14 amino acids. The CDR3 protein is CASSAQQGYETQYF. CDR3 nucleotide sequence: TGTGCCAGCAGCGCCCAACAGGGGTACGAGACCCAGTACTTC.

This sequence joins TRBV25-1 and TRBJ2-5; 7 bases fit TRBD1. The V gene end was trimmed by 3 bases and the J gene end by 4 bases; junction bases not matched to a gene: 5. Germline V gives CDR1 MGHDK, CDR2 SYGVNS. There are 14 residues in the CDR3. CDR3 DNA: TGTGCCAGCAGTGATGGACAGGTCCGAGAGACCCAGTACTTC. Translated, it gives CASSDGQVRETQYF.

The chain carries TRBV7-9 and TRBJ1-2; D call uncertain. The CDR3 runs to 16 residues. V was pared by 2 bases and J by 7 bases, with 20 bases between. Germline V gene sequence: CDR1 SEHNR, CDR2 FQNEAQ (reference sequence). DNA for the CDR3: TGTGCCAGCAGCTTAATCTCACAGTTGATTATGGGTGGCTACACCTTC. Protein: CASSLISQLIMGGYTF.